This T cell receptor (beta chain) is from a study of Ad26.COV2.S vaccination and SARS-CoV-2 variants. The overall study: In the study, Ad26.COV2.S was injected intramuscularly once, or twice 56 days apart.

Method: immunoSEQ multiplex PCR; TCRdb's copy keeps in-frame clones and lacks some. The sample has a few hundred thousand clones, around four fifths seen once. Treatment indicated: over 15 received Ad26.COV2.S at low or high dose, single or two shots; several received placebo; per-sample allocation not given. Day 63 after the first vaccine or placebo injection was the time point for sampling. The germline V gene has CDR1 LNHDA and CDR2 SQIVND (reference sequence). The CDR3 length is 12 residues. V was trimmed by 6 bases and J by 6 bases, leaving 11 bases between them. This clone was seen more than once but under ten times. Its target is unknown. Findings and caveats of the study: Ad26.COV2.S recipients had broader spike-specific TCRs (P = 0.0014).

This TCR came from a person between 18 and 65 years old who received the Ad26.COV2.S COVID-19 vaccine or a placebo. This material consisted of peripheral blood, taken in a trial of Ad26.COV2.S vaccine versus placebo. The chain uses TRBV19 and TRBJ1-2; D remains ambiguous. The CDR3 protein is CASRWTGDGYTF. CDR3 nucleotides: TGTGCCAGTAGATGGACGGGTGATGGCTACACCTTC.